The source of this TCR beta chain is a study of T cells in Graves' hyperthyroidism and ophthalmopathy. This clonotype was seen at least ten times. V was clipped by 0 bases and J by 8 bases, with 5 bases between them. The length of the CDR3 is 13 residues. CDR1 MNHNS and CDR2 SASEGT come from the germline V gene. Clinical symptoms, serum thyroxine, TRAb, thyroid ultrasound and orbital computed tomography informed diagnoses. The PBMCs had their origin in more than 9.5 ml of fresh peripheral blood. TCR beta CDR3 sequences were amplified from RNA transcripts. A set of HTBI primers served as the primers for a first-round RT-PCR of the TCR CDR3. TCRdb passed the multiplex PCR reads through MiXCR, listing each CDR3 protein once. The sample carries under 450,000 distinct CDR3 sequences, less than 20% recorded once.

The sequencing input was blood. This TCR was sampled from a woman aged 18-29 years with Graves' hyperthyroidism. The rearrangement uses TRBV6-1 and TRBJ1-6; D remains ambiguous. Here the CDR3 DNA reads TGTGCCAGCAGTGAAGCTGGGTATTCACCCCTCCACTTT. This gives the protein CASSEAGYSPLHF.